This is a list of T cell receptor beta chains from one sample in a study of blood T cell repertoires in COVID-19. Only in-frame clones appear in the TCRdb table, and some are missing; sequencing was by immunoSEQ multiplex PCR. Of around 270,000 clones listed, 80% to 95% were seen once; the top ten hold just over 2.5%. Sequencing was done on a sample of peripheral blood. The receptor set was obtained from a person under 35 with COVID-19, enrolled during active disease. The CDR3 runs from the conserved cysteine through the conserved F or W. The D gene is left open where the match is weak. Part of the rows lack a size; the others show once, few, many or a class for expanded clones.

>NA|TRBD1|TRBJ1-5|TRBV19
CASSIDRGLSQPQHF
TGTGCCAGTAGTATCGACAGGGGGCTGAGTCAGCCCCAGCATTTT
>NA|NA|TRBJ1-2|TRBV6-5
CRADANYGYTF
TGCAGGGCAGACGCTAACTATGGCTACACCTTC
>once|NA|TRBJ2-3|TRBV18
CASSPRTGTDTQYF
TGTGCCAGCTCACCCCGGACAGGCACAGATACGCAGTATTTT
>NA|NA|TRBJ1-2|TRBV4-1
CASSQEEAGTRPKEGYTF
TGCGCCAGCAGCCAAGAGGAGGCCGGGACAAGGCCAAAGGAAGGCTACACCTTC
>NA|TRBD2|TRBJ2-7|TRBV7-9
CASSRSALGLAEGTHEQYF
TGTGCCAGCAGCCGATCCGCATTGGGACTAGCGGAGGGTACCCACGAGCAGTACTTC
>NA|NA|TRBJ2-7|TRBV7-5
CARSLGGLAVAYEQYF
TGTGCCAGAAGCTTGGGGGGACTAGCGGTCGCCTACGAGCAGTACTTC
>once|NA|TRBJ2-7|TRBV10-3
CAIIPGEAGKPYEQYF
TGTGCCATCATCCCCGGGGAGGCAGGGAAGCCCTACGAGCAGTACTTC
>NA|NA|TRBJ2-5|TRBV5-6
CASSLSASGVGETQYF
TGTGCCAGCAGCTTGTCCGCCTCAGGGGTAGGAGAGACCCAGTACTTC
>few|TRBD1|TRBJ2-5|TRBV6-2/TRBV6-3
CASSYLPGQGKRETQYF
TGTGCCAGCAGTTACTTACCGGGACAGGGAAAAAGAGAGACCCAGTACTTC
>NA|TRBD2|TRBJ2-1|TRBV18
CASSKTSGRLGNEQFF
TGTGCCAGCTCAAAAACTAGCGGGAGATTGGGGAATGAGCAGTTCTTC
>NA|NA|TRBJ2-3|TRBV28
CASSTRGHDTQYF
TGTGCCAGCAGTACGCGGGGGCACGATACGCAGTATTTT
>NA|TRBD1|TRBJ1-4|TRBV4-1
CASSQGDRESGKLFF
TGCGCCAGCAGCCAAGGGGACAGGGAGAGCGGAAAACTGTTTTTT
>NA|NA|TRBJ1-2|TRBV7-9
CATPTVGAYGYTF
TGTGCCACCCCGACGGTGGGAGCCTATGGCTACACCTTC
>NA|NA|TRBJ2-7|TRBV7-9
CASSLEGWGSYEQYF
TGTGCCAGCAGCCTTGAGGGTTGGGGCTCCTACGAGCAGTACTTC
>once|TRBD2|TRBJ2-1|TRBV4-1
CASSPSTSGSFDNEQFF
TGCGCCAGCAGCCCTTCGACTAGCGGGAGTTTTGACAATGAGCAGTTCTTC
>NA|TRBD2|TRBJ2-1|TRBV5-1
CASSLAGEGNNEQFF
TGCGCCAGCAGCTTAGCGGGAGAAGGTAACAATGAGCAGTTCTTC
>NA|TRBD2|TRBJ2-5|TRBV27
CASSLSSGGLTQYF
TGTGCCAGCAGTTTGTCTAGCGGGGGCTTAACCCAGTACTTC
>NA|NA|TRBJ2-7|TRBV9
CASSATSSSYEQYF
TGTGCCAGCAGCGCAACCTCGAGCTCCTACGAGCAGTACTTC
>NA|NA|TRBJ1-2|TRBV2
CASSAQAFYGYTF
TGTGCCAGCAGTGCACAGGCCTTCTATGGCTACACCTTC
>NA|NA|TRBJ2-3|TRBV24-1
CATRGLRDTQYF
TGTGCCACCCGGGGACTCCGAGATACGCAGTATTTT
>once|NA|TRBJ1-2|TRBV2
CASSDRGPYGYTF
TGTGCCAGCAGTGATCGGGGTCCCTATGGCTACACCTTC
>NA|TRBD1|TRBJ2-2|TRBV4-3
CASSQVRDRANTGELFF
TGCGCCAGCAGCCAAGTCCGGGACAGGGCGAACACCGGGGAGCTGTTTTTT